The clone carrying this T cell receptor beta chain has a handful of counts. The data derive from a study of T cell changes during pregnancy in multiple sclerosis. TCRdb keeps only in-frame clones here, not all; method: immunoSEQ multiplex PCR. The table includes some 64,000 clones, more than 85% detected once. V was trimmed by 3 bases and J by 8 bases, leaving 23 bases between them. This CDR3 is 18 amino acids long. Germline assignment: CDR1 SGHVS and CDR2 FQNEAQ. This clonotype was obtained from a female donor with multiple sclerosis, enrolled in a pregnancy study. The sequencing here drew on peripheral blood, taken in the first trimester of pregnancy. The chain employs TRBV7-8 and TRBJ1-6; D uncertain. In DNA form, the CDR3 reads TGTGCCAGCAGCTTCTCCCTCTCCCGCCCGGGTCGGGATTCACCCCTCCACTTT. It encodes CASSFSLSRPGRDSPLHF.